The present entry profiles one T cell receptor beta chain with its context. V trimming: 4 bases; J trimming: 7 bases; junction bases outside the gene matches: 4. The CDR3 is made up of 14 amino acids. The V gene's germline CDR1 is SGHTA and CDR2 FQGNSA. The data are from a study of T cell responses to AZD1222 COVID-19 vaccine. Generated by immunoSEQ multiplex PCR, the TCRdb table keeps only in-frame clones and is missing some. Of approximately 200,000 clones in the sample, about 90% were seen once. This specimen was peripheral blood, taken on day 0 of AZD1222 vaccination. The sequence derives from an adult in good health. The chain couples TRBV7-2 to TRBJ1-5; 10 bases fit TRBD1. CDR3 DNA: TGTGCCAGCAGCTCGACAGGGGGCGGACAGCCCCAGCATTTT. Its protein is CASSSTGGGQPQHF. Combining the CDR3 with reference TRBV7-2 and TRBJ1-5 gives the whole variable domain GAGVSQSPSNKVTEKGKDVELRCDPISGHTALYWYRQSLGQGLEFLIYFQGNSAPDKSGLPSDRFSAERTGGSVSTLTIQRTQQEDSAVYLCASSSTGGGQPQHFGDGTRLSIL.